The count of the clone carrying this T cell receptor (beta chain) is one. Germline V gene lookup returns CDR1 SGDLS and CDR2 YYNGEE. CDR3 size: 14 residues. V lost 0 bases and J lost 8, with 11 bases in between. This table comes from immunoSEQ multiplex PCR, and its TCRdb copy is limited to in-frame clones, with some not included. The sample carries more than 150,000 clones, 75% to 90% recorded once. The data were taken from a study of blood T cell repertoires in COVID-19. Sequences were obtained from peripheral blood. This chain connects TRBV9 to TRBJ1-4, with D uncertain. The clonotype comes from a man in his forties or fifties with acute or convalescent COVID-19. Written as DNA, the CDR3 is TGTGCCAGCAGCGTAGGACAAGGCAGGGAAAAACTGTTTTTT. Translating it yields CASSVGQGREKLFF. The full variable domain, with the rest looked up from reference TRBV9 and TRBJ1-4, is DSGVTQTPKHLITATGQRVTLRCSPRSGDLSVYWYQQSLDQGLQFLIQYYNGEERAKGNILERFSAQQFPDLHSELNLSSLELGDSALYFCASSVGQGREKLFFGSGTQLSVL.